This T cell receptor beta chain originates from a study of cytomegalovirus exposure and HLA in healthy donors. Overall study results and limits: It was reported in a later analysis that an Asian-associated ancestry cluster showed fewer N-insertions than the approximately 670-donor mean.

This clone was observed once. What it recognizes is unknown. The CDR3 spans 15 residues. CDR1 and CDR2 from the germline V gene are MDHEN and SYDVKM. V lost 5 bases to trimming and J lost 7 bases, with 18 bases between them. Both 60 Vbeta primers and 13 Jbeta primers went into the PCR. Only in-frame clones appear in the TCRdb table, and some are missing; sequencing was by immunoSEQ multiplex PCR. Among about 140,000 clones listed, 76% were seen once. Sample: PBMCs. This sequence was found in a man between 35 and 55 years old in good health and CMV-seronegative. The gene calls are TRBV28 and TRBJ1-5; no clear D. The DNA for the CDR3 is TGTGCCAGCAGTGCTGGCGGGTACCGGGAACAGCCCCAGCATTTT. It codes for CASSAGGYREQPQHF.